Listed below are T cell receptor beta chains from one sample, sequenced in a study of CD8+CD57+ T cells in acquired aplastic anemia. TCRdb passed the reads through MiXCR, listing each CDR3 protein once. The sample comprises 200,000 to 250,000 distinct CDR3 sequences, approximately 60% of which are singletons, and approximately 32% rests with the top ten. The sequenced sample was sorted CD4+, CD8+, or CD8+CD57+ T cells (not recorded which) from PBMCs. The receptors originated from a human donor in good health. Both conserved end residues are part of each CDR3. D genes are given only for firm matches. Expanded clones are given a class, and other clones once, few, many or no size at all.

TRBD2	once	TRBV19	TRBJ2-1	CASSTQTSGGGREQFF	TGTGCCAGTAGTACCCAGACTAGCGGGGGGGGGCGTGAGCAGTTCTTC
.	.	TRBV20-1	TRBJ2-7	CSALGLEQYF	TGCAGTGCCCTGGGGCTCGAGCAGTACTTC
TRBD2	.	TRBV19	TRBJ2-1	CASSLDVAGVKNEQFF	TGTGCCAGCAGCTTAGATGTAGCGGGAGTTAAGAATGAGCAGTTCTTC
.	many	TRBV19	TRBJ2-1	CASSIAGGNNEQFF	TGTGCCAGTAGTATAGCGGGCGGAAACAATGAGCAGTTCTTC
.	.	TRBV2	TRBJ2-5	CASSEEDGYQETQYF	TGTGCCAGCAGTGAAGAGGATGGGTATCAAGAGACCCAGTACTTC
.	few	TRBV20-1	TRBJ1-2	CSARGARADGYTF	TGCAGTGCTAGGGGGGCGCGGGCGGATGGCTACACCTTC
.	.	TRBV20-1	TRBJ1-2	CSARALPPYGYTF	TGCAGTGCTAGAGCACTGCCTCCTTATGGCTACACCTTC
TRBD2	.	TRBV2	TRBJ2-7	CASRGTSGFYEQYF	TGTGCCAGCAGGGGGACTAGCGGCTTCTACGAGCAGTACTTC
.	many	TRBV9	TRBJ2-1	CASSGQGRGYNEQFF	TGTGCCAGCAGCGGTCAGGGTCGTGGGTACAATGAGCAGTTCTTC
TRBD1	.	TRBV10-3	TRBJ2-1	CAISDWTGMGNEQFF	TGTGCCATCAGTGATTGGACAGGGATGGGGAATGAGCAGTTCTTC
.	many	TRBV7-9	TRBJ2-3	CASSFSGITDTQYF	TGTGCCAGCAGCTTTAGCGGTATCACAGATACGCAGTATTTT